One and the same sample provided the 10 T cell receptor beta chains below, sequenced in a study of cytotoxic CD8 clonotypes in ibrutinib-treated CLL. Only in-frame clones appear in the TCRdb table, and some are missing; sequencing was by immunoSEQ multiplex PCR. The repertoire includes about 150,000 clones, about three quarters of them detected once, and around 5% sits in the top ten. The sequencing here drew on PBMCs, taken after 24 months of ibrutinib treatment. The origin of the receptors is a human donor with chronic lymphocytic leukemia.

This chain uses TRBV4-1 with TRBJ1-2; 10 bases are shared with TRBD1. The V gene's germline CDR1 is MGHRA and CDR2 YSYEKL. This CDR3 region has 15 residues. V lost 4 bases to trimming and J lost 3 bases; unmatched junction nucleotides: 5. The CDR3 reads CASSPGQGDHYGYTF. The CDR3 bases are TGCGCCAGCAGCCCAGGACAGGGGGATCACTATGGCTACACCTTC.

The rearrangement joins TRBV4-3 to TRBJ1-4; TRBD1 is a possible D gene (5 bases). The CDR3 length is 17 residues. The germline gives CDR1 LGHNA, CDR2 YSLEER. V lost 1 base to trimming and J lost 4 bases, with 16 bases between them. The CDR3 loop is CASSQGGQVGGNEKLFF. The DNA of the CDR3 is TGCGCCAGCAGCCAAGGAGGCCAGGTCGGGGGTAATGAAAAACTGTTTTTT.

The V call is TRBV4-3, the J call TRBJ1-6; perhaps TRBD1 as D (5 bases). The CDR3 runs 16 residues. Germline V CDR1 and CDR2: LGHNA, YSLEER. Between the trimmed V and J ends, which lost 1 base and 10 bases, there was a span of 17 bases. The CDR3 sequence is CASSQGNAGIPSPLHF. CDR3 coding DNA: TGCGCCAGCAGCCAAGGGAACGCAGGGATCCCCTCACCCCTCCACTTT.

V gene TRBV6-5 combines with J gene TRBJ1-3; D is unresolved. This CDR3 has 15 residues. Germline CDR1 MNHEY, CDR2 SVGAGI. V shed 8 bases and J shed 0 bases, with 14 bases lying between them. The CDR3 loop is CASLKVSRSGNTIYF. CDR3 sequence (DNA): TGTGCCAGCCTGAAGGTTTCCCGCTCTGGAAACACCATATATTTT.

The genes are TRBV2 and TRBJ2-3; 9 bases agree with TRBD1. The CDR3 totals 14 residues. The germline gives CDR1 SNHLY, CDR2 FYNNEI. V lost 7 bases to trimming and J lost 6 bases; unmatched junction nucleotides: 8. CDR3 in amino acids: CASTPQGAPDTQYF. In DNA form, the CDR3 reads TGTGCCAGCACCCCACAGGGGGCGCCCGATACGCAGTATTTT.

The genes are TRBV28 and TRBJ2-4; possibly TRBD1 or TRBD2 for D (5 bases each). Per the germline V gene, CDR1 is MDHEN and CDR2 is SYDVKM. Trimming stripped 0 bases from V and 0 bases from J, with 9 bases between. The CDR3 sequence is 16 residues long. CDR3: CASSLWQGRAKNIQYF. The CDR3 DNA follows: TGTGCCAGCAGTTTATGGCAGGGACGAGCCAAAAACATTCAGTACTTC.

Comment on this clone: Other DNA sequences from this sample encode an identical CDR3 as well. The chain joins TRBV9 to TRBJ2-5; possibly TRBD1 for D (5 bases). Trimming shortened V by 0 bases and J by 5 bases, and 11 bases separated the two germline ends. CDR1 SGDLS and CDR2 YYNGEE come from the germline V gene. The CDR3 consists of 14 residues. As DNA, the CDR3 is TGTGCCAGCAGCGTAGGGGGCGGCGGCGAGACCCAGTACTTC. This gives the protein CASSVGGGGETQYF.

This clone was recorded at least ten times. The chain recombines TRBV11-3 with TRBJ1-6; D is possibly TRBD1 (5 bases). The CDR3 covers 13 residues. Deletions cut 5 bases from V and 11 bases from J, with 13 bases between. CDR1 and CDR2 from the germline V gene are SGHNT and YENEEA. The CDR3 region is CASSPGAGTPLHF. DNA for the CDR3: TGTGCCAGCAGCCCCGGCGCAGGGACACCCCTCCACTTT.

The rearrangement uses TRBV13 and TRBJ2-3, with D perhaps matching TRBD1 (5 bases). Trimming pared 3 bases from V and 1 base from J, leaving 11 bases between. Germline V CDR1 and CDR2: PRHDT, FYEKMQ (reference sequence). The CDR3 length is 15 residues. The CDR3 spells CASSLGPPRTDTQYF. DNA of the CDR3: TGTGCCAGCAGCTTGGGGCCCCCTCGCACAGATACGCAGTATTTT.

The chain is built from TRBV5-6 and TRBJ2-5; a possible D gene is TRBD2 (6 bases). Germline CDR1 SGHDT, CDR2 YYEEEE. V lost 3 bases and J 5 bases, leaving 14 bases between the germline ends. The CDR3 loop spans 14 amino acids. CDR3 coding DNA: TGTGCCAGCAGCTCCTGGGGGGTCCGGGAGACCCAGTACTTC. Translation: CASSSWGVRETQYF.